Presented here are 9 T cell receptor beta chains from one specimen sequenced in a study of cytomegalovirus exposure and HLA in healthy donors. PCR employed 60 Vbeta and 13 Jbeta primers. The table came from immunoSEQ multiplex PCR; TCRdb's copy has only in-frame clones and leaves some out. The table has approximately 170,000 clones, almost 80% seen once; the top ten hold roughly 1.6%. Material for sequencing was PBMCs. Source of these receptors: a woman younger than 30 in good health and CMV-seronegative.

The chain recombines TRBV7-8 with TRBJ2-1; tentatively, D is TRBD2 (6 bases). The CDR3 contains 13 residues. The germline V gene has CDR1 SGHVS and CDR2 FQNEAQ. With 1 base removed from V and 6 bases from J, the gap between germline ends came to 7 bases. CDR3: CASSLDSGNEQFF. CDR3 DNA sequence: TGTGCCAGCAGCTTAGATAGCGGCAATGAGCAGTTCTTC.

This chain joins TRBV7-8 and TRBJ2-7, with TRBD1 matching over 7 bases. The CDR3 runs to 12 residues. Unmatched junction bases numbered 5, after V lost 5 bases and J lost 7 bases. Looked up from germline, CDR1 is SGHVS and CDR2 is FQNEAQ. The CDR3 DNA reads as TGTGCCAGCAGCCGACAGGGAAGGGAGCAGTACTTC. Its protein product is CASSRQGREQYF.

About this clone: An end of the junction differs from the germline gene, which may be a read error. The CDR3 DNA reads as TGCGCCAGCAGCTTTACCCGCGGGGGAGGCAATGGGCAGTTCTTC. Translated: CASSFTRGGGNGQFF. This sequence joins TRBV5-1 and TRBJ2-1; 7 bases agree with TRBD2. The CDR3 extends over 15 amino acids. Germline CDR1 and CDR2: SGHRS and YFSETQ.

The rearrangement joins TRBV11-3 to TRBJ2-3; D gene unclear. Germline assignment: CDR1 SGHNT and CDR2 YENEEA. This CDR3 spans 14 amino acids. V was shortened by 1 base and J by 2 bases, with 7 bases between the two germline ends. The CDR3 sequence is CASSLGLDTDTQYF. The CDR3 bases are TGTGCCAGCAGCTTAGGCCTAGACACAGATACGCAGTATTTT.

This CDR3 reads CASSLLRQGIHEQYF. In DNA, the CDR3 is TGTGCCAGCAGCTTGTTGAGACAGGGGATACACGAGCAGTACTTC. The chain carries TRBV5-4 and TRBJ2-7, with 8 nucleotides matching TRBD1. Trimming at V came to 1 base and at J to 5 bases, leaving 8 bases not matched to a gene. The germline V gene encodes CDR1 SGHNT and CDR2 YYREEE (reference sequence). This CDR3 region has 15 residues.

This chain links TRBV4-1 with TRBJ1-5; possibly TRBD1 for D (5 bases). Germline V gene data show CDR1 as MGHRA and CDR2 as YSYEKL. Trimming left V 0 bases short and J 4 bases short, with 13 bases between. CDR3 length: 16 residues. CDR3 bases: TGCGCCAGCAGCCAAGATCAGGGCGGGGAGAATCAGCCCCAGCATTTT. This translates into CASSQDQGGENQPQHF.

This clone has only one observation. The chain is built from TRBV6-8 and TRBJ2-7; 8 nucleotides line up with TRBD1. V dropped 0 bases and J dropped 6; count of bases not matched to a gene: 4. The CDR3 is 14 residues long. Germline V CDR1 and CDR2: MNHGY, SAAAGT. CDR3 in DNA: TGTGCCAGCAGTTACTCGACAGGGGTTTGCGAGCAGTACTTC. Encoded protein: CASSYSTGVCEQYF.

The gene calls are TRBV5-8 and TRBJ1-2; TRBD1 agrees at 10 bases. V shed 2 bases and J 7 bases; nucleotides not matched to a gene: 8. CDR3 length: 15 residues. In germline, CDR1 is SGHTS, CDR2 YDEGEE. This CDR3 is CASSLDRGHEFGYTF. CDR3 DNA: TGTGCCAGCAGCTTAGACAGGGGGCACGAATTTGGCTACACCTTC.

This clone was counted a single time. V is TRBV2 and J is TRBJ2-3; TRBD1 matches at 10 bases. The CDR3 has 15 amino acids. The V and J ends lost 9 bases and 2 bases, in that order; junction bases with no gene match: 8. Germline lookup yields CDR1 SNHLY and CDR2 FYNNEI. In nucleotides, the CDR3 is TGTGCCAGGACTCGGACAGGGGGAAACACAGATACGCAGTATTTT. Protein sequence: CARTRTGGNTDTQYF.